This TCR beta chain was obtained from a study of vaccination and CD4 T cells after COVID-19. Study context: For each participant, vaccination comprised two doses of either the BNT162b2 or the mRNA-1273 vaccine.

Sequenced with the Oncomine TCR Beta short-read assay was DNA taken from cultured CD4+ T cells. From CD4+ T cells that had been cultured, genomic DNA was extracted. TCRdb reanalysed the PCR reads using MiXCR and keeps one entry per CDR3 protein. The profile shows about 19,000 distinct CDR3 sequences, 46% of them singletons. The treatment denotes: roughly 10-day PBMC culture with coronavirus spike peptide pools or control peptides (ViraFEST assay). This clonotype was seen only a few times. Antigen specificity is unknown. Per the germline V gene, CDR1 is LNHDA and CDR2 is SQIVND (reference sequence). V lost 8 bases and J lost 8, with 13 bases in between. This CDR3 is 13 amino acids long.

The sample in question was CD4+ T cells from blood, cultured in vitro, obtained after SARS-CoV-2 vaccination. V and J are TRBV19 and TRBJ1-6; tentatively, D is TRBD1 (6 bases). The origin of this receptor is a human donor who had recovered from COVID-19. CDR3 amino acids: CASGGHRDSPLHF. The CDR3 DNA reads as TGTGCCAGTGGGGGGCATAGGGATTCACCCCTCCACTTT.